The clone carrying this T cell receptor (beta chain) occurred once. No antigen is known for it. There are 15 residues in the CDR3. J gave up 8 bases and V 4 bases, and 13 bases lay outside the gene matches. Germline V gives CDR1 SGDLS, CDR2 YYNGEE. This entry is derived from a study of shared clonotypes between healthy human individuals. Study-wide results and caveats: Non-shared clonotypes had lower generation probabilities than clonotypes shared by all four sorted-subset donors.

The assay was immunoSEQ multiplex PCR, and TCRdb's table has in-frame clones only and misses some. Of approximately 1,500,000 clones detected, 95% to 99% appear once; the ten largest clones hold less than 0.55%. The rearrangement links TRBV9 to TRBJ2-5, with TRBD2 identical over 8 bases. The specimen was naive CD4+ T cells sorted from blood. The subset is: CD45RA+ positively selected. The TCR comes from a man younger than 45 in good health. The DNA of the CDR3 is TGTGCCAGCAGCCCGGGAGGGCGGACCAGGATCACCCAGTACTTC. It encodes CASSPGGRTRITQYF.